What follows is one T cell receptor beta chain and its context. Its antigen is undetermined. The data belong to a study of OX40 agonist ivuxolimab in advanced cancers. Overall study: Each patient was given ivuxolimab into a vein every 2 weeks, at 0.01 to 10 mg/kg. Findings of the study overall: Low normalized T-cell clonal expansion was also seen in some nonresponders.

The repertoire was sequenced with immunoSEQ multiplex PCR; TCRdb's copy has only in-frame clones and lacks some. The sample carries approximately 61,000 clones, 70% to 90% recorded once. The CDR3 runs 15 residues. After removal of 7 bases from V and 6 bases from J, the junction contained 4 bases not matched to a gene. From germline, CDR1 is MNHEY and CDR2 SVGAGI. This sequence joins TRBV6-5 and TRBJ2-2; 14 nucleotides agree with TRBD2. Specimen: CD4+ or CD8+ T cells sorted from blood, collected in a trial of the OX40 agonist ivuxolimab. The sequence was collected from an adult with an advanced solid tumor such as melanoma, head and neck, liver or kidney cancer. The CDR3 DNA is TGTGCCAGCACGCAGGGACTAGCGGGAGCCGGGGAGCTGTTTTTT. Amino acid sequence: CASTQGLAGAGELFF.